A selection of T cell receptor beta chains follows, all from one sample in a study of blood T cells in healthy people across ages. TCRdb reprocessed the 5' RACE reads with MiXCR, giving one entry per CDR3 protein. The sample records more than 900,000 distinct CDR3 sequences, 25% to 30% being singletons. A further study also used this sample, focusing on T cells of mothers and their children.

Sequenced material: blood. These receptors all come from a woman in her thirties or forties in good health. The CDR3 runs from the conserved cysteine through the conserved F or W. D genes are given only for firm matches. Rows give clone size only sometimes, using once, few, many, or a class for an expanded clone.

cdr3_nt: TGTGCCAGCAGCTTAGCAGGCGGGGGGGCCCTGTACGAGCAGTACTTC
cdr3_aa: CASSLAGGGALYEQYF
j_call: TRBJ2-7
clone_size: few
v_call: TRBV7-2
d_call: TRBD2

cdr3_nt: TGTGCTAGCAGCCCAGCCCCGGGAAGGAACACCGGGGAGCTGTTTTTT
cdr3_aa: CASSPAPGRNTGELFF
j_call: TRBJ2-2
clone_size: once
v_call: TRBV7-7
d_call: NA

cdr3_nt: TGTGCCAGCAAAAGCCCAGATAGCACAGATACGCAGTATTTT
cdr3_aa: CASKSPDSTDTQYF
j_call: TRBJ2-3
clone_size: few
v_call: TRBV6-1
d_call: NA

cdr3_nt: TGTGCCACCAGTGATTTCCCTAACAATTTTAGGGGCGAGACCCAGTACTTC
cdr3_aa: CATSDFPNNFRGETQYF
j_call: TRBJ2-5
clone_size: NA
v_call: TRBV24-1
d_call: NA

cdr3_nt: TGTGCCAGCAGCCAAGACAACGGGAACACTGAAGCTTTCTTT
cdr3_aa: CASSQDNGNTEAFF
j_call: TRBJ1-1
clone_size: NA
v_call: TRBV3-1
d_call: NA

cdr3_nt: TGCGTCAGCAGGGGAAGCGTCACAGATACGCAGTATTTT
cdr3_aa: CVSRGSVTDTQYF
j_call: TRBJ2-3
clone_size: NA
v_call: TRBV5-1
d_call: NA

cdr3_nt: TGTGCCAGCAGCGGCCGAGTTAAGGCCGGCACTGAAGCTTTCTTT
cdr3_aa: CASSGRVKAGTEAFF
j_call: TRBJ1-1
clone_size: NA
v_call: TRBV11-2
d_call: NA

cdr3_nt: TGCGCCAGCAGTCGCGGACAGGGTGAAGGGCCCCAGCATTTT
cdr3_aa: CASSRGQGEGPQHF
j_call: TRBJ1-5
clone_size: NA
v_call: TRBV5-1
d_call: TRBD1

cdr3_nt: TGCGCCAGCAGCCAAGTTCTCCGGGGACTGGAGGATGGCTACACCTTC
cdr3_aa: CASSQVLRGLEDGYTF
j_call: TRBJ1-2
clone_size: NA
v_call: TRBV4-1
d_call: NA

cdr3_nt: TGCGCCAGCAGCGCACAAGACTATGGCTACACCTTC
cdr3_aa: CASSAQDYGYTF
j_call: TRBJ1-2
clone_size: NA
v_call: TRBV5-1
d_call: NA

cdr3_nt: TGTGCCAGCAGCCAAGGAACCCGACAGGGGAATAGGGTTTCCTCTGGGGCCAACGTCCTGACTTTC
cdr3_aa: CASSQGTRQGNRVSSGANVLTF
j_call: TRBJ2-6
clone_size: NA
v_call: TRBV3-1
d_call: TRBD1

cdr3_nt: TGCAGCGTCGAGACGGATAGCAATCAGCCCCAGCATTTT
cdr3_aa: CSVETDSNQPQHF
j_call: TRBJ1-5
clone_size: few
v_call: TRBV20-1
d_call: NA

cdr3_nt: TGTGCCAGCAGCCGGGACAGGGGCCTCTCGGTGACGCAGTTCTTC
cdr3_aa: CASSRDRGLSVTQFF
j_call: TRBJ2-1
clone_size: many
v_call: TRBV11-2
d_call: TRBD1

cdr3_nt: TGTGCCACCAGTGATTCTTCCGACGGGAACACTGAAGCTTTCTTT
cdr3_aa: CATSDSSDGNTEAFF
j_call: TRBJ1-1
clone_size: few
v_call: TRBV24-1
d_call: NA

cdr3_nt: TGTGCCAGCAGCGCAGCACTTGGAGGAGAGACCCAGTACTTC
cdr3_aa: CASSAALGGETQYF
j_call: TRBJ2-5
clone_size: many
v_call: TRBV5-4
d_call: NA

cdr3_nt: TGTGCCAGCAGTAAAACACCTATACTCAATCAGCCCCAGCATTTT
cdr3_aa: CASSKTPILNQPQHF
j_call: TRBJ1-5
clone_size: NA
v_call: TRBV5-5
d_call: NA

cdr3_nt: TGTGCCAGCAGGGACTTAGCGGGGACGAACACCGGGGAGCTGTTTTTT
cdr3_aa: CASRDLAGTNTGELFF
j_call: TRBJ2-2
clone_size: NA
v_call: TRBV6-5
d_call: TRBD2

cdr3_nt: TGCAGCGTGGGACAGAAGCAAGAGACCCAGTACTTC
cdr3_aa: CSVGQKQETQYF
j_call: TRBJ2-5
clone_size: few
v_call: TRBV29-1
d_call: TRBD1

cdr3_nt: TGTGCCAGCAGTTGGGTAGGAGGCGAGACCCAGTACTTC
cdr3_aa: CASSWVGGETQYF
j_call: TRBJ2-5
clone_size: many
v_call: TRBV27
d_call: NA

cdr3_nt: TGTGCCAGCAGCTTGTTGGGAGCTACGAACACTGAAGCTTTCTTT
cdr3_aa: CASSLLGATNTEAFF
j_call: TRBJ1-1
clone_size: NA
v_call: TRBV7-2
d_call: NA

cdr3_nt: TGCGCCAGCAGGCGTGCGGCCACGTCCGGGACAGGATCCACCGGGGAGCTGTTTTTT
cdr3_aa: CASRRAATSGTGSTGELFF
j_call: TRBJ2-2
clone_size: NA
v_call: TRBV5-1
d_call: TRBD1

cdr3_nt: TGTGCCAGCAGTGTTGCGGTTGGCTCCTACGAGCAGTACTTC
cdr3_aa: CASSVAVGSYEQYF
j_call: TRBJ2-7
clone_size: many
v_call: TRBV6-4
d_call: NA

cdr3_nt: TGTGCCAGCAGCCACAGGGGAAGCTATGGCTACACCTTC
cdr3_aa: CASSHRGSYGYTF
j_call: TRBJ1-2
clone_size: many
v_call: TRBV12-3/TRBV12-4
d_call: TRBD1

cdr3_nt: TGTGCCAGCAGGTCTCAGGGTGCAACTAATGAAAAACTGTTTTTT
cdr3_aa: CASRSQGATNEKLFF
j_call: TRBJ1-4
clone_size: NA
v_call: TRBV28
d_call: NA

cdr3_nt: TGTGCCAGCAGTTTCAGCGGGGGATCCGGGACTAGAGGGGATGAGCAGTACTTC
cdr3_aa: CASSFSGGSGTRGDEQYF
j_call: TRBJ2-7
clone_size: NA
v_call: TRBV6-5
d_call: TRBD2

cdr3_nt: TGCAGTGCCACCCCACAGGGGCTCCCCTACGAGCAGTACTTC
cdr3_aa: CSATPQGLPYEQYF
j_call: TRBJ2-7
clone_size: many
v_call: TRBV20-1
d_call: TRBD1

cdr3_nt: TGTGCCACACTTAACTATGGCTACACCTTC
cdr3_aa: CATLNYGYTF
j_call: TRBJ1-2
clone_size: few
v_call: TRBV28
d_call: NA

cdr3_nt: TGCGCCAGCAGCTTGGACAGGGTAGAGTGGTACTTC
cdr3_aa: CASSLDRVEWYF
j_call: TRBJ2-5
clone_size: NA
v_call: TRBV5-1
d_call: NA

cdr3_nt: TGTGCCAGCAGCTTGGGCGATACGCGGTATTTT
cdr3_aa: CASSLGDTRYF
j_call: TRBJ2-3
clone_size: once
v_call: TRBV7-9
d_call: NA

cdr3_nt: TGTGCCAGCAGCTTAGCGTACAGGGGTTACGAGCAGTACTTC
cdr3_aa: CASSLAYRGYEQYF
j_call: TRBJ2-7
clone_size: few
v_call: TRBV7-8
d_call: TRBD1

cdr3_nt: TGTGCCATCAGTGATCCGAATAAGGGCGGGATACTCTACGAGCAGTACTTC
cdr3_aa: CAISDPNKGGILYEQYF
j_call: TRBJ2-7
clone_size: many
v_call: TRBV10-3
d_call: NA

cdr3_nt: TGCAGTGCTAGGGCCACTAGTCCGGGACAGGGGACCTACAATGAGCAGTTCTTC
cdr3_aa: CSARATSPGQGTYNEQFF
j_call: TRBJ2-1
clone_size: NA
v_call: TRBV20-1
d_call: TRBD1

cdr3_nt: TGTGCCAGCAGCTTCAGAGAGGACCGAGGGGAGGCCCAGTACTTC
cdr3_aa: CASSFREDRGEAQYF
j_call: TRBJ2-5
clone_size: NA
v_call: TRBV7-2
d_call: NA

cdr3_nt: TGCGCCAGCAGCGAAGCACAGGACACAGATACGCAGTATTTT
cdr3_aa: CASSEAQDTDTQYF
j_call: TRBJ2-3
clone_size: many
v_call: TRBV5-1
d_call: NA

cdr3_nt: TGTGCCAGCTCACCATCTGCAGGACCATATAGCAATCAGCCCCAGCATTTT
cdr3_aa: CASSPSAGPYSNQPQHF
j_call: TRBJ1-5
clone_size: NA
v_call: TRBV18
d_call: NA

cdr3_nt: TGTGCCAGCAGTACCGACAGCCTGGAGACCCAGTACTTC
cdr3_aa: CASSTDSLETQYF
j_call: TRBJ2-5
clone_size: few
v_call: TRBV12-3/TRBV12-4
d_call: NA

cdr3_nt: TGTGCCAGCAGCTTGGGCTCCCGAGGAACAGATACGCAGTATTTT
cdr3_aa: CASSLGSRGTDTQYF
j_call: TRBJ2-3
clone_size: NA
v_call: TRBV5-5
d_call: NA

cdr3_nt: TGCAGTGTGACGGGCAGGGCTAACTATGGCTACACCTTC
cdr3_aa: CSVTGRANYGYTF
j_call: TRBJ1-2
clone_size: many
v_call: TRBV20-1
d_call: NA

cdr3_nt: TGTGCCAGCAGGTCTGACAGGGGGCGAGTCTATGGCTACACCTTC
cdr3_aa: CASRSDRGRVYGYTF
j_call: TRBJ1-2
clone_size: few
v_call: TRBV28
d_call: TRBD1

cdr3_nt: TGTGCCACGTGGGACAGTACTAACTATGGCTACACCTTC
cdr3_aa: CATWDSTNYGYTF
j_call: TRBJ1-2
clone_size: few
v_call: TRBV24-1
d_call: TRBD1

cdr3_nt: TGTGCCAGCAGTCCCAACGGGTGGGGGCGCGGGTCTGAAGCTTTCTTT
cdr3_aa: CASSPNGWGRGSEAFF
j_call: TRBJ1-1
clone_size: NA
v_call: TRBV27
d_call: NA

cdr3_nt: TGTGCCAGCAGCTTATTAGGGACTAGCGATTCCTACGAGCAGTACTTC
cdr3_aa: CASSLLGTSDSYEQYF
j_call: TRBJ2-7
clone_size: NA
v_call: TRBV7-2
d_call: TRBD2